The 32 T cell receptor beta chains given below trace back to one sample, sequenced in a study of molecular identifiers for immune sequencing clone quantification. One entry per CDR3 protein results from TCRdb running MiXCR on the PCR reads. The sample records about 640,000 distinct CDR3 sequences, 20% being singletons. What was sequenced was naive CD8+ T cells from blood, with Jurkat cell RNA spiked in. As to subset: FACS-sorted CD8+CD4-CCR7+CD45RA+ naive T cells. The origin of the receptors is a human donor in good health. Some libraries in this study had Jurkat cell RNA spiked in.

Worth noting for this clonotype: With a much larger clone just one base away, this may be a read error. CDR3: CAISGIDRAYEQYF. The CDR3 DNA is TGTGCCATCAGTGGTATAGACAGAGCCTACGAGCAGTACTTC. This chain connects TRBV10-3 to TRBJ2-7; TRBD1 is a possible D gene (5 bases). CDR3 size: 14 residues. CDR1 and CDR2 (germline): ENHRY, SYGVKD. V was pared by 4 bases and J by 2 bases, with 12 bases between.

This clonotype was seen at least ten times. The J gene is TRBJ2-7, the V gene TRBV7-6, with 8 bases fitting TRBD2. Trimming took 3 bases from V and 4 from J; bases not matched to a gene: 2. The CDR3 is made up of 13 amino acids. Germline V gene data show CDR1 as SGHVS and CDR2 as FNYEAQ. CDR3 DNA sequence: TGTGCCAGCAGCTTTGGCGGGAGGTACGAGCAGTACTTC. It translates to CASSFGGRYEQYF. Together with reference TRBV7-6 and TRBJ2-7, the CDR3 gives the full variable domain: GAGVSQSPRYKVTKRGQDVALRCDPISGHVSLYWYRQALGQGPEFLTYFNYEAQQDKSGLPNDRFSAERPEGSISTLTIQRTEQRDSAMYRCASSFGGRYEQYFGPGTRLTVT.

This clonotype was counted ten times or more. The chain links TRBV29-1 to TRBJ2-3, with D possibly TRBD1 on 5 matching bases. V shed 0 bases and J shed 14 bases, with 21 bases lying between them. CDR1 is SQVTM and CDR2 is ANQGSEA in the germline V gene. The CDR3 is 14 residues long. This CDR3 reads CSVEDSQGPPRMYF. CDR3 coding DNA: TGCAGCGTTGAAGATTCGCAGGGCCCCCCGCGGATGTATTTT.

The table lists this clonotype with many counts. The rearrangement uses TRBV7-9 and TRBJ2-7, with 11 bases fitting TRBD2. This CDR3 is built from 14 residues. Germline values: CDR1 SEHNR, CDR2 FQNEAQ (reference sequence). V shed 5 bases, J shed 3 bases, and the junction held 3 bases outside the gene matches. The CDR3 sequence: CASSITSGGYEQYF. Here the CDR3 DNA reads TGTGCCAGCAGCATCACTAGCGGGGGCTACGAGCAGTACTTC.

This chain uses TRBV20-1 with TRBJ2-1; TRBD2 matches 8 bases. This CDR3 contains 15 residues. Germline loops: CDR1 DFQATT, CDR2 SNEGSKA (reference sequence). Trimming took 0 bases from V and 5 from J; bases not matched to a gene: 6. CDR3 loop: CSARDSTSGNNEQFF. The CDR3 DNA sequence: TGCAGTGCTAGAGATTCTACTAGCGGTAACAATGAGCAGTTCTTC.

This clonotype has a count of ten or more. The rearrangement uses TRBV10-3 and TRBJ2-3, with TRBD2 as a possible D gene (6 bases). The CDR3 is 16 amino acids. V gave up 0 bases and J gave up 1 base, with 11 bases separating them. Per the germline V gene, CDR1 is ENHRY and CDR2 is SYGVKD. CDR3 coding DNA: TGTGCCATCAGTGAGTCCGGGGGTCGGCGCACAGATACGCAGTATTTT. As protein: CAISESGGRRTDTQYF.

This rearrangement joins TRBV7-6 to TRBJ1-4, with D possibly matching TRBD1 (6 bases). The V and J ends lost 5 bases and 6 bases respectively, with 22 bases between them. CDR3 size: 17 residues. The germline CDR1 and CDR2 sequences are SGHVS and FNYEAQ. The CDR3 here is CASSPRTATTRDEKLFF. CDR3 DNA: TGTGCCAGCAGCCCCCGGACAGCTACTACCAGAGATGAAAAACTGTTTTTT. The variable domain in full, with the rest retrieved from reference TRBV7-6 and TRBJ1-4, is GAGVSQSPRYKVTKRGQDVALRCDPISGHVSLYWYRQALGQGPEFLTYFNYEAQQDKSGLPNDRFSAERPEGSISTLTIQRTEQRDSAMYRCASSPRTATTRDEKLFFGSGTQLSVL.

This clonotype has at least ten counts. Germline is not matched at one junction end, which may reflect a read error. The rearrangement joins TRBV7-9 to TRBJ2-1; D tentatively reads TRBD1 or TRBD2 (5 bases each). Per germline, CDR1 SEHNR and CDR2 FQNEAQ (reference sequence). There are 10 residues in the CDR3. The CDR3 region is CASSRGTAYF. The CDR3 DNA reads TGTGCCAGCAGCCGTGGGACGGCTTACTTC.

This clonotype has a count of ten or more. J is TRBJ2-3 and V is TRBV7-9; D is possibly TRBD1 (5 bases). Looked up from germline, CDR1 is SEHNR and CDR2 is FQNEAQ (reference sequence). The CDR3 loop spans 15 amino acids. With 4 bases removed from V and 2 bases from J, the gap between germline ends came to 13 bases. The CDR3, as DNA: TGTGCCAGCAGCTCCCTTAGGGGCTACACAGATACGCAGTATTTT. As protein: CASSSLRGYTDTQYF.

Many counts were recorded for this clonotype. The chain carries TRBV7-9 and TRBJ2-1; TRBD2 aligns across 11 bases. Germline CDR1 and CDR2: SEHNR and FQNEAQ (reference sequence). The CDR3 totals 19 residues. The J segment lost 7 bases and the V segment lost 2 bases, leaving 16 bases of the junction unmatched. CDR3 sequence: CASSLPSTHLSGRGNEQFF. The CDR3 DNA follows: TGTGCCAGCAGCTTACCTTCCACCCACCTTAGCGGGAGGGGGAATGAGCAGTTCTTC.

Ten or more counts support this clonotype. CDR3: CASSPGGGPYVGQYF. As DNA, the CDR3 is TGTGCCAGCAGCCCCGGAGGAGGTCCCTACGTAGGGCAGTACTTC. The gene calls are TRBV9 and TRBJ2-7; D might be TRBD2 (5 bases). V dropped 4 bases and J dropped 9 bases, with 23 bases sitting between them. Germline V CDR1 and CDR2: SGDLS, YYNGEE. The length of the CDR3 is 15 residues. The variable domain in full, completed from reference TRBV9 and TRBJ2-7, reads DSGVTQTPKHLITATGQRVTLRCSPRSGDLSVYWYQQSLDQGLQFLIQYYNGEERAKGNILERFSAQQFPDLHSELNLSSLELGDSALYFCASSPGGGPYVGQYFGPGTRLTVT.

This clonotype was recorded at least ten times. The chain employs TRBV6-2 or TRBV6-3 and TRBJ1-2; D possibly corresponds to TRBD1 (5 bases). Germline V gene sequence: CDR1 MNHEY, CDR2 SVGEGT. The CDR3 runs to 14 residues. V gave up 5 bases and J gave up 4 bases, with 14 bases separating them. CDR3 in amino acids: CASSEGRLIYGYTF. CDR3 bases: TGTGCCAGCAGTGAGGGGCGGCTGATCTATGGCTACACCTTC.

This clonotype was detected ten times or more. This rearrangement joins TRBV9 to TRBJ1-1; maybe TRBD1 (5 bases). This CDR3 has 14 amino acids. CDR1 and CDR2 (germline): SGDLS, YYNGEE. With 4 bases removed from V and 4 bases from J, the gap between germline ends came to 14 bases. The CDR3: CASSPPQRGTEAFF. The DNA for the CDR3 is TGTGCCAGCAGCCCCCCCCAAAGGGGCACTGAAGCTTTCTTT.

Ten or more counts support this clonotype. The genes are TRBV19 and TRBJ2-5, with 11 bases fitting TRBD2. Per germline, CDR1 LNHDA and CDR2 SQIVND (reference sequence). J was trimmed by 4 bases and V by 7 bases; bases with no gene match: 8. CDR3 length equals 15 residues. The CDR3 spells CASTLTSGASETQYF. CDR3 DNA sequence: TGTGCCAGTACCTTGACTAGCGGGGCTTCAGAGACCCAGTACTTC.

J is TRBJ1-1 and V is TRBV30, with D unclear. Germline CDR1 GTSNPN, CDR2 SVGIG (reference sequence). Trimming removed 1 base at V and 4 bases at J, with 7 bases between. This CDR3 spans 12 amino acids. The CDR3 DNA sequence: TGTGCCTGGAGTGAAGATGGCACTGAAGCTTTCTTT. Translating it yields CAWSEDGTEAFF.

This clonotype was recorded many times. V and J are TRBV20-1 and TRBJ2-7; 7 positions agree with TRBD1. CDR1 DFQATT and CDR2 SNEGSKA come from the germline V gene (reference sequence). The CDR3 loop spans 14 amino acids. V dropped 0 bases and J dropped 1; count of bases not matched to a gene: 3. Written as DNA, the CDR3 is TGCAGTGCTAGAGACAGGACAGGTTCCTACGAGCAGTACTTC. Amino acids: CSARDRTGSYEQYF.

This clonotype turned up a few times. This chain joins TRBV19 and TRBJ1-1; D unclear. The ends were cut back, 2 bases at V and 0 bases at J, with 10 bases in the middle. This CDR3 is 15 amino acids long. The germline CDR1 and CDR2 sequences are LNHDA and SQIVND (reference sequence). CDR3: CASSITSFMNTEAFF. The CDR3 DNA is TGTGCCAGTAGTATAACATCCTTCATGAACACTGAAGCTTTCTTT.

This chain connects TRBV27 to TRBJ2-7; D gene uncertain. This CDR3 is 13 amino acids long. V was shortened by 9 bases and J by 2 bases, with 14 bases between the two germline ends. Germline V gene data show CDR1 as MNHEY and CDR2 as SMNVEV (reference sequence). The CDR3 DNA reads as TGTGCCAGTGCCGTGGGTCGGGCCTACGAGCAGTACTTC. It is translated as CASAVGRAYEQYF.

This clonotype was observed at least ten times. V is TRBV25-1 and J is TRBJ2-7, with TRBD2 identical over 8 bases. The V and J ends lost 3 bases and 3 bases, in that order; junction bases with no gene match: 7. This CDR3 is built from 15 residues. The germline CDR1 and CDR2 sequences are MGHDK and SYGVNS. The CDR3 DNA follows: TGTGCCAGCAGTGAGTCGGCTAGCGGGCACTACGAGCAGTACTTC. This translates into CASSESASGHYEQYF.

About this clonotype: This may stem from a read error, because a much larger clone lies one nucleotide away. The V and J genes are TRBV7-3 and TRBJ1-1, with TRBD1 matching over 7 bases. CDR3 length equals 14 residues. Trimming took 5 bases from V and 10 from J; bases not matched to a gene: 13. Looked up from germline, CDR1 is SGHTA and CDR2 is FQGTGA. This chain's CDR3 is CASSPDGTAGGAFF. CDR3 sequence (DNA): TGTGCCAGCAGCCCAGACGGGACAGCTGGGGGAGCTTTCTTT.

Remarks on this clonotype: A read error may be the cause here, since a much bigger clone is one base away. This CDR3 is missing its conserved last phenylalanine or tryptophan, likely due to a read error. The chain is built from TRBV29-1 and TRBJ2-2, with 11 bases fitting TRBD2. The germline V gene has CDR1 SQVTM and CDR2 ANQGSEA. The V segment lost 4 bases and the J segment 3 bases; nucleotides outside the gene matches: 4. The CDR3 spans 15 residues. The CDR3 loop is CSVVLAGAHTGELFL. CDR3 in DNA: TGCAGCGTTGTACTAGCGGGAGCTCACACCGGGGAGCTGTTTCTT.

This clonotype was seen more than once but under ten times. The chain carries TRBV30 and TRBJ2-7; D is ambiguous. This CDR3 is 13 amino acids long. V gave up 5 bases and J gave up 6 bases, with 17 bases separating them. From germline, CDR1 is GTSNPN and CDR2 SVGIG (reference sequence). CDR3 sequence reads: CAWGLGRTPEQYF. In DNA form, the CDR3 reads TGTGCCTGGGGCCTTGGCAGGACCCCCGAGCAGTACTTC.

For this clonotype: A read error may be the cause here, since a much bigger clone is one base away. Since no conserved phenylalanine or tryptophan closes the CDR3, a read error is the likely cause. The CDR3, as DNA: TGCAGCGTTGAAGATACTTGGGTTCTGGACTATGGCTACACCGTC. Translating gives CSVEDTWVLDYGYTV. The V gene is TRBV29-1, the J gene TRBJ1-2; D is ambiguous. The germline gives CDR1 SQVTM, CDR2 ANQGSEA. CDR3 length: 15 amino acids. V was cut by 0 bases and J by 3 bases, with 14 bases left in between.

The V call is TRBV4-3, the J call TRBJ2-2; 13 bases are shared with TRBD2. Per germline, CDR1 LGHNA and CDR2 YSLEER. The CDR3 totals 16 residues. J gave up 4 bases and V 6 bases, and 5 bases lay outside the gene matches. The CDR3 bases are TGCGCCAGCAGAGCCGGGACTAGCGGGGCCACCGGGGAGCTGTTTTTT. It codes for CASRAGTSGATGELFF.

Remarks on this clonotype: A clone one base away is much larger, so this may be a read error. The chain has TRBV9 and TRBJ2-7; TRBD1 or TRBD2 may be the D gene (5 bases each). CDR1 is SGDLS, CDR2 YYNGEE, per germline. Trimming cost V 3 bases and J 3 bases, with 22 bases left between them. The CDR3 has 17 residues. The CDR3 is CASSGSEDGGGYYEQYF. In DNA form, the CDR3 reads TGTGCCAGCAGCGGGTCGGAAGATGGGGGTGGCTACTACGAGCAGTACTTC.

This clonotype was seen more than once but under ten times. One end of the junction is discordant with germline, which a read error may explain. The chain is built from TRBV19 and TRBJ2-1; 8 bases map to TRBD2. CDR1 and CDR2 (germline): LNHDA, SQIVND (reference sequence). The CDR3 consists of 15 residues. The CDR3 bases are TGTGCCAGTAGTATAGCACCGGGAGGGAGGAATGAGCAGCTCTTC. Translating gives CASSIAPGGRNEQLF.

This clonotype was counted many times. This chain joins TRBV20-1 and TRBJ2-3; 9 bases agree with TRBD1. Looked up from germline, CDR1 is DFQATT and CDR2 is SNEGSKA (reference sequence). The CDR3 loop spans 13 amino acids. Trimming at V came to 5 bases and at J to 2 bases, leaving 2 bases not matched to a gene. In DNA form, the CDR3 reads TGCAGTGCTGAACAGGGGGCCACAGATACGCAGTATTTT. Its translation is CSAEQGATDTQYF.

This clonotype appeared many times. The chain has TRBV5-1 and TRBJ2-4; D is unresolved. Trimming stripped 0 bases from V and 6 bases from J, with 13 bases between. CDR3 size: 15 residues. The germline gives CDR1 SGHRS, CDR2 YFSETQ. The CDR3 sequence: CASSLVWGEGNIQYF. DNA of the CDR3: TGCGCCAGCAGCTTGGTCTGGGGTGAAGGAAACATTCAGTACTTC.

This clonotype was recorded once. No conserved phenylalanine or tryptophan ends this CDR3, so it is likely a read error. The rearrangement uses TRBV19 and TRBJ1-1; weak D call: TRBD1 (6 bases). Trimming cost V 9 bases and J 0 bases, with 20 bases left between them. CDR1 and CDR2 from the germline V gene are LNHDA and SQIVND (reference sequence). The CDR3 has 16 residues. The CDR3 nucleotides read TGTGCCAGCCGAGACAGGTTAGGGGGGTTGAACACTGAAGCTTTCCTT. Its protein product is CASRDRLGGLNTEAFL.

This clonotype has only a few counts. V gene TRBV30 combines with J gene TRBJ2-3; possible D gene TRBD2, 5 bases. Deletions cut 1 base from V and 1 base from J, with 9 bases between. From germline, CDR1 is GTSNPN and CDR2 SVGIG (reference sequence). The CDR3 runs to 14 residues. CDR3 residues: CAWSGPAGTDTQYF. CDR3 sequence (DNA): TGTGCCTGGAGTGGCCCAGCGGGCACAGATACGCAGTATTTT.

Regarding this clonotype: A much larger clone lies one base from this, so it may be a read error. The genes are TRBV20-1 and TRBJ1-5; the D is unclear. Germline V gene sequence: CDR1 DFQATT, CDR2 SNEGSKA (reference sequence). This CDR3 is 12 amino acids long. CDR3 sequence reads: CSARYSSQPQHF. In DNA, the CDR3 is TGCAGTGCTAGGTATAGCAGTCAGCCCCAGCATTTT.

At least ten counts were recorded for this clonotype. The chain links TRBV4-1 to TRBJ2-3; D unclear. V was trimmed by 2 bases and J by 3 bases, leaving 3 bases between them. Germline CDR1 and CDR2: MGHRA and YSYEKL. The CDR3 is 12 residues long. For the CDR3, the DNA is TGCGCCAGCAGCCAACTAACAGATACGCAGTATTTT. Its translation is CASSQLTDTQYF.